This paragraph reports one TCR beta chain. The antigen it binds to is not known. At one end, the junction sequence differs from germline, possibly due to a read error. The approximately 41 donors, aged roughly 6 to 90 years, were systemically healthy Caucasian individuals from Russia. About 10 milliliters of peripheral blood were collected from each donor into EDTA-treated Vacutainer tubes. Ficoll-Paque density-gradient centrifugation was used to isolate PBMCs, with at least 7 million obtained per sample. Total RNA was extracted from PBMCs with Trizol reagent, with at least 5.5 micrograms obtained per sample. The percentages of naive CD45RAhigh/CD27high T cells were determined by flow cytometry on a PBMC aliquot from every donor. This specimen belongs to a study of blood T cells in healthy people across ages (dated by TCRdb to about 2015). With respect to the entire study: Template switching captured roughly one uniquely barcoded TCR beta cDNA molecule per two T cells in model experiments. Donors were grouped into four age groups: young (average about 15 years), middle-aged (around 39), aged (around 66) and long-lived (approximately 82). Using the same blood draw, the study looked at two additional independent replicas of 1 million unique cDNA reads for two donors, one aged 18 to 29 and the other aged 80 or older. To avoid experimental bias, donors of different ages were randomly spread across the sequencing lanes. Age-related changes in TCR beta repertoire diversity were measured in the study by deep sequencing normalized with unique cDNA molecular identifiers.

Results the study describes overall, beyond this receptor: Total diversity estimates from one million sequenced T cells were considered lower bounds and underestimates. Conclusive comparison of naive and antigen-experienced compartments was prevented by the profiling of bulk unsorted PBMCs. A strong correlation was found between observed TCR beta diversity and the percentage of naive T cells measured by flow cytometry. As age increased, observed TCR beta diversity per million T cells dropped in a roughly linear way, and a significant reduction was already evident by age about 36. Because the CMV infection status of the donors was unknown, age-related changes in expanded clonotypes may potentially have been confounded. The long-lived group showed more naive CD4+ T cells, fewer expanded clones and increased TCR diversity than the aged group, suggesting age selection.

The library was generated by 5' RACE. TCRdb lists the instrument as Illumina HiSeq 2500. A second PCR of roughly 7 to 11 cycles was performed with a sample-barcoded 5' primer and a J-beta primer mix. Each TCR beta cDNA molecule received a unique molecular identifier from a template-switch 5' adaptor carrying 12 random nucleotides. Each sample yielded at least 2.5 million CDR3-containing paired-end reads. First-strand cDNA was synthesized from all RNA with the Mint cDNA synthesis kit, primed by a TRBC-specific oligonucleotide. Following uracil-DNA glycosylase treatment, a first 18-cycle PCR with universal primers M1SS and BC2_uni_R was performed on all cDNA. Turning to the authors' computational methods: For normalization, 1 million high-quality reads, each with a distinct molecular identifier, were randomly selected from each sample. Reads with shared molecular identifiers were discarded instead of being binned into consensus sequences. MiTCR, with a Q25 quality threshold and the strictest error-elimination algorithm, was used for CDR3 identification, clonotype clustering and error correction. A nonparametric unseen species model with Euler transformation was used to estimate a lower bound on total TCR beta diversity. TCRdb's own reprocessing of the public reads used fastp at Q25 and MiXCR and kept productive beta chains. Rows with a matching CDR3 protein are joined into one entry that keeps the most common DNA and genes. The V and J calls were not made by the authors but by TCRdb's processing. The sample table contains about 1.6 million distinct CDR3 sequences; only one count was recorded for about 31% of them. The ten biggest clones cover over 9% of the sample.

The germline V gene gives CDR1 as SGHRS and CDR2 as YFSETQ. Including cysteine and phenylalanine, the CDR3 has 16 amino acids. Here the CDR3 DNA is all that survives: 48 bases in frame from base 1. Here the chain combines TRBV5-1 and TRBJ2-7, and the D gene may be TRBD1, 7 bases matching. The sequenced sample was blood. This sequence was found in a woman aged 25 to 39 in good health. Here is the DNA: TGCGCCAGCGGCTTGGAGGCTGGCGGGACAGCGAAAGAGCAGTACTTC. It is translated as CASGLEAGGTAKEQYF.